The 3 T cell receptor beta chains reported below all come from one sample, sequenced in a study of shared clonotypes between healthy human individuals. CD45RO-negative CD8 cells positively selected for CCR7 made up the naive population, which excluded terminally differentiated effector memory CD45RA+ cells. Profiling relied on immunoSEQ multiplex PCR, and the TCRdb table lists in-frame clones only, not all of them. Of a few million clones listed, 93% were seen once; the top ten hold under 2%. The specimen sequenced was naive CD8+ T cells from PBMCs. These receptor sequences come from a man aged 18 to 30 in good health. Some clones in this sample may be carry-over from other donors' samples.

The chain employs TRBV19 and TRBJ2-3; perhaps TRBD2 as D (5 bases). Germline V gives CDR1 LNHDA, CDR2 SQIVND (reference sequence). V lost 5 bases and J 6 bases, leaving 12 bases between the germline ends. CDR3 length equals 13 residues. The CDR3 region has the DNA TGTGCCAGTAGTGCGACTATTTCTGATACGCAGTATTTT. Its protein is CASSATISDTQYF.

The chain has TRBV7-9 and TRBJ2-7; D unclear. Germline CDR1 and CDR2: SEHNR and FQNEAQ (reference sequence). The V gene lost 5 bases and the J gene lost 1 base, with 9 bases spanning the gap. This CDR3 contains 13 residues. This CDR3 is CASSGPGSYEQYF. CDR3 in DNA: TGTGCCAGCAGCGGTCCGGGTTCCTACGAGCAGTACTTC.

This clone was detected only once. The chain carries TRBV13 and TRBJ1-3, with TRBD1 matching over 9 bases. CDR3 size: 15 residues. The germline gives CDR1 PRHDT, CDR2 FYEKMQ (reference sequence). V was clipped by 3 bases and J by 2 bases; unmatched bases: 2. CDR3 nucleotide sequence: TGTGCCAGCAGCTTCCGGACAGGGGCTGGAAACACCATATATTTT. Amino acids: CASSFRTGAGNTIYF. The variable domain in full, completed from reference TRBV13 and TRBJ1-3, reads AAGVIQSPRHLIKEKRETATLKCYPIPRHDTVYWYQQGPGQDPQFLISFYEKMQSDKGSIPDRFSAQQFSDYHSELNMSSLELGDSALYFCASSFRTGAGNTIYFGEGSWLTVV.